Below, one TCR beta chain is given with its context. This sample is drawn from a study of blood T cell repertoires in COVID-19. For the study at large: Sites across the United States, Italy and Spain contributed samples from acute and convalescent COVID-19. The cDNA or gDNA used as material had been derived from T cells, B-cell-depleted T cells, or PBMCs.

In the original analysis: Amplification of reference gene primers provided the estimated nucleated cell counts. Profiling relied on immunoSEQ multiplex PCR, and the TCRdb table lists in-frame clones only, not all of them. V, J and clone size are those of that table, while D and trimming were read from the DNA. The repertoire consists of under 500,000 clones, with around 89% occurring once and the leading ten covering approximately 4.3%. The V and J ends lost 0 bases and 3 bases, in that order; junction bases with no gene match: 1. CDR1 and CDR2 from the germline V gene are LNHDA and SQIVND (reference sequence). This CDR3 comprises 16 residues.

The rearrangement links TRBV19 to TRBJ2-1; 11 nucleotides match TRBD2. The TCR sequence derives from a woman aged 25-40 years with acute or convalescent COVID-19. Material for sequencing was peripheral blood. Here the CDR3 reads CASSIELAGVYNEQFF. The CDR3 DNA sequence: TGTGCCAGTAGTATAGAACTAGCGGGGGTCTACAATGAGCAGTTCTTC.